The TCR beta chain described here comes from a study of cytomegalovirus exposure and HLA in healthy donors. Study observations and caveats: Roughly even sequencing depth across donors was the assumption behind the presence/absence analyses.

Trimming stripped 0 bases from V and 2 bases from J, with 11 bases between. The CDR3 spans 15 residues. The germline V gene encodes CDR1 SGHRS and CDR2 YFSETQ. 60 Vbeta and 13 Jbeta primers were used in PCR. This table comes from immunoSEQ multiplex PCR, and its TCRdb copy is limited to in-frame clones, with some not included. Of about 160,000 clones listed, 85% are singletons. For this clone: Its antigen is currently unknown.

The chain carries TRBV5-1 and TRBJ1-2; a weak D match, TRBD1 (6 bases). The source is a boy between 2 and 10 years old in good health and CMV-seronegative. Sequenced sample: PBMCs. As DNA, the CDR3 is TGCGCCAGCAGCTTGGTGGACAGTCTAAACTATGGCTACACCTTC. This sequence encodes CASSLVDSLNYGYTF.